This T cell receptor beta chain stems from a study of human T cells and chemical hapten exposure. Study context: 2% DPC was applied to around 2 cm by around 2 cm of upper inner arm skin for sensitization. Patch tests delivered 0.01% DPC to the upper back and were evaluated at 6 days. Mostly female patients had alopecia areata, totalis or universalis.

Time point specified: patch test 3, about 24 weeks after DPC sensitization. Documented treatment: therapeutic diphenylcyclopropenone sensitization with weekly scalp DPC. Blood collection took place prior to placing each patch test. TCRdb fed the RACE reads into MiXCR, producing one record per CDR3 protein. This sample has roughly 200,000 distinct CDR3 sequences, with under 30% found just once. This clonotype originated in a woman in her forties with alopecia areata. Some clones in this sample may be carry-over from other donors' samples. The starting material was whole blood, obtained in connection with sensitization to the hapten diphenylcyclopropenone (DPC).

In DNA, the CDR3 is TGTGCCATTAAACCCGGGACAGGGGCCTACGAGCAGTACTTC. Translation: CAIKPGTGAYEQYF. The rearrangement links TRBV19 to TRBJ2-7, with TRBD1 matching 10 bases. The CDR3 spans 14 residues. V was pared by 10 bases and J by 2 bases, with 8 bases of the junction left unmatched. The germline V gene encodes CDR1 LNHDA and CDR2 SQIVND (reference sequence).